This TCR gamma chain was sequenced for a study of gamma-delta T cells after stem cell transplantation. With V trimmed by 2 bases and J by 4 bases, 2 bases remained unmatched. CDR1 is GITISATS, CDR2 ISYDGTV, per germline (reference sequence). CDR3 length: 16 amino acids. TCRdb reprocessed the RT-PCR reads using CATT. The sample contains 400 to 500 gamma-chain clones, 50% to 75% of which appear only once. This clone was observed a few times. Other DNA sequences in this sample translate to the same CDR3. The chain has TRGV9 and TRGJP. This receptor was taken from a human donor. It is not recorded whose cells these are; they may come from a transplant donor. Specimen: gamma-delta T cells. The CDR3 is CALWEAQELGKKIKVF. The CDR3 nucleotides read TGTGCCTTGTGGGAGGCTCAAGAGTTGGGCAAAAAAATCAAGGTATTT.